The 7 T cell receptor beta chains below come from one sample, sequenced in a study of post-analysis software for immune sequencing data. Regarding the study as a whole: Elevated frequency relative to controls characterized roughly 5 TRBV segments in patients, TRBV5-6, TRBV5-1 and TRBV20-1 among them.

These receptors' targets are unknown. Presence of unique molecular identifiers characterized the TCR beta cDNA libraries. TCRdb reprocessed the PCR reads via MiXCR and lists one record per CDR3 protein. In the table there are about 400,000 distinct CDR3 sequences, less than 35% of which are singletons. What was sequenced was blood. Source of these receptors: a girl aged 10 to 17 with multiple sclerosis.

This chain uses TRBV5-1 with TRBJ2-7; the D gene is possibly TRBD2 (6 bases). The V gene's germline CDR1 is SGHRS and CDR2 YFSETQ. There are 15 residues in the CDR3. V lost 0 bases, J lost 6 bases, and 16 bases lay in between. The chain's CDR3 is CASSLGLTGDSEQYF. The DNA of the CDR3 is TGCGCCAGCAGCTTGGGGTTGACGGGGGATAGCGAGCAGTACTTC.

Only a few counts were recorded for this clonotype. V and J are TRBV7-9 and TRBJ1-5, with TRBD1 as a possible D gene (5 bases). Trimming pared 3 bases from V and 7 bases from J, leaving 10 bases between. The CDR3 length is 13 residues. Germline CDR1 and CDR2: SEHNR and FQNEAQ (reference sequence). DNA for the CDR3: TGTGCCAGCAGCTTCACCAGGGAACAGCCCCAGCATTTT. It is translated as CASSFTREQPQHF.

The chain carries TRBV25-1 and TRBJ2-1, with 8 bases fitting TRBD2. Germline V gives CDR1 MGHDK, CDR2 SYGVNS. V shed 5 bases, J shed 5 bases, and the junction held 8 bases outside the gene matches. The CDR3 length is 15 residues. CDR3 in amino acids: CASSRPGLGDNEQFF. DNA for the CDR3: TGTGCCAGCAGTAGACCGGGACTAGGGGACAATGAGCAGTTCTTC. The complete variable domain, with remaining parts taken from reference TRBV25-1 and TRBJ2-1, reads EADIYQTPRYLVIGTGKKITLECSQTMGHDKMYWYQQDPGMELHLIHYSYGVNSTEKGDLSSESTVSRIRTEHFPLTLESARPSHTSQYLCASSRPGLGDNEQFFGPGTRLTVL.

This chain joins TRBV7-3 and TRBJ2-7; TRBD2 aligns across 7 bases. Germline V gene sequence: CDR1 SGHTA, CDR2 FQGTGA. V trimming: 0 bases; J trimming: 2 bases; junction bases outside the gene matches: 4. The CDR3 totals 15 residues. The CDR3 reads CASSLTPGTTYEQYF. The CDR3 DNA reads TGTGCCAGCAGCTTAACTCCAGGGACTACCTACGAGCAGTACTTC.

The rearrangement links TRBV10-3 to TRBJ2-7; TRBD1 matches at 9 bases. The J call could be wrong; TRBJ2-5 is a better fit for the DNA end. The CDR3 spans 14 residues. CDR1 is ENHRY, CDR2 SYGVKD, per germline. CDR3 in DNA: TGTGCCACCAATCACAGGGGGCGCGGGGAGACCCAGTACTTC. This sequence encodes CATNHRGRGETQYF.

This clonotype has ten or more counts. The chain has TRBV6-5 and TRBJ1-5; D gene unclear. From germline, CDR1 is MNHEY and CDR2 SVGAGI. The length of the CDR3 is 13 residues. Deletions cut 11 bases from V and 2 bases from J, with 13 bases between. The CDR3 here is CASSSGRNQPQHF. As DNA, the CDR3 is TGTGCCTCATCATCGGGTCGCAATCAGCCCCAGCATTTT.

This clonotype was counted a few times. This rearrangement joins TRBV18 to TRBJ2-1; D perhaps matches TRBD1 (5 bases). CDR3 length: 16 amino acids. The germline V gene has CDR1 KGHSH and CDR2 LQKENI. Between the trimmed V and J ends, which lost 3 bases and 0 bases, there was a span of 12 bases. Here the CDR3 reads CASSPYQGSSYNEQFF. As DNA, the CDR3 is TGTGCCAGCTCACCTTATCAGGGAAGCTCCTACAATGAGCAGTTCTTC.